The 2 T cell receptor beta chains in this list originate from one sample, sequenced in a study of PD-1 blockade in classical Hodgkin lymphoma. Assay used: immunoSEQ multiplex PCR; TCRdb lists only in-frame clones, some missing. The sample contains 130,000 to 150,000 clones, 78% of which appear only once. Following autologous stem cell transplantation, relapse occurred in every patient, and exposure to brentuximab vedotin varied. This specimen was peripheral blood mononuclear cells (PBMCs), taken before the second cycle of nivolumab. The receptors derive from a human donor with classical Hodgkin lymphoma.

The chain carries TRBV7-9 and TRBJ1-5; 7 nucleotides match TRBD1. The V and J ends lost 3 bases and 3 bases, in that order; junction bases with no gene match: 2. The CDR3 sequence is 14 residues long. Per germline, CDR1 SEHNR and CDR2 FQNEAQ (reference sequence). The chain's CDR3 is CASSFGQANQPQHF. CDR3 DNA sequence: TGTGCCAGCAGCTTCGGACAGGCCAATCAGCCCCAGCATTTT.

V usage is TRBV5-8 and J usage is TRBJ2-6; D not certain. The CDR3 is 15 residues long. V gave up 4 bases and J gave up 0 bases, with 8 bases separating them. CDR1 SGHTS and CDR2 YDEGEE come from the germline V gene. CDR3 residues: CASSQQTSGANVLTF. The DNA for the CDR3 is TGTGCCAGCAGCCAACAGACCTCTGGGGCCAACGTCCTGACTTTC.